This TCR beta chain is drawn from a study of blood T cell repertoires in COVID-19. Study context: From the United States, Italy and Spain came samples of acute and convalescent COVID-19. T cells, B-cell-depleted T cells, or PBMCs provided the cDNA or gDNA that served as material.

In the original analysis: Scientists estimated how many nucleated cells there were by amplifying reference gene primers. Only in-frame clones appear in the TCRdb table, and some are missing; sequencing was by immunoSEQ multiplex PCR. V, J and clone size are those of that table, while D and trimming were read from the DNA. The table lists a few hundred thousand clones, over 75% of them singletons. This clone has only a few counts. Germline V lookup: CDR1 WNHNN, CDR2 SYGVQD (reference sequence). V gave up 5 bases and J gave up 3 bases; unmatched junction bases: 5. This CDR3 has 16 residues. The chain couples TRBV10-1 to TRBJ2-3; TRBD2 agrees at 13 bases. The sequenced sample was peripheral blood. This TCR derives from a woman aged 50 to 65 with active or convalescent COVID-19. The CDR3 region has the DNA TGCGCCAGCAGTCACTGGACTAGCGGGGGAACAGATACGCAGTATTTT. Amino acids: CASSHWTSGGTDTQYF.